The clone carrying this T cell receptor (beta chain) has more than one count but fewer than ten. Its specificity is unknown. Every donor provided 9.5 to 10 milliliters of peripheral blood. Extracted total RNA amounted to at least 5.5 micrograms for each sample. This sample was taken from a study of blood T cells in healthy people across ages. General study points: Long-lived donors had more naive CD4+ cells and higher diversity than aged donors. Diversity estimates drawn from one million T cells were deemed underestimates.

The ends lost 7 bases at V and 8 bases at J; junction bases unmatched: 10. The germline CDR1 and CDR2 sequences are WSHSY and SAAADI. This CDR3 comprises 14 residues. Primers used in a second PCR of roughly 7 to 12 cycles were a sample-barcoded 5' primer and a J-beta primer mix. TCRdb fed the 5' RACE reads into MiXCR, producing one record per CDR3 protein. The sample holds roughly 410,000 distinct CDR3 sequences, over 45% seen once. The J gene is TRBJ1-2, the V gene TRBV10-2, with TRBD1 identical over 10 bases. The sequencing sample was made of blood. This TCR was sampled from a man aged 60 to 75 in good health. Written as DNA, the CDR3 is TGCGCCAGCACGGCCGGACAGGGGGAAGGGGGCTACACCTTC. It codes for CASTAGQGEGGYTF.